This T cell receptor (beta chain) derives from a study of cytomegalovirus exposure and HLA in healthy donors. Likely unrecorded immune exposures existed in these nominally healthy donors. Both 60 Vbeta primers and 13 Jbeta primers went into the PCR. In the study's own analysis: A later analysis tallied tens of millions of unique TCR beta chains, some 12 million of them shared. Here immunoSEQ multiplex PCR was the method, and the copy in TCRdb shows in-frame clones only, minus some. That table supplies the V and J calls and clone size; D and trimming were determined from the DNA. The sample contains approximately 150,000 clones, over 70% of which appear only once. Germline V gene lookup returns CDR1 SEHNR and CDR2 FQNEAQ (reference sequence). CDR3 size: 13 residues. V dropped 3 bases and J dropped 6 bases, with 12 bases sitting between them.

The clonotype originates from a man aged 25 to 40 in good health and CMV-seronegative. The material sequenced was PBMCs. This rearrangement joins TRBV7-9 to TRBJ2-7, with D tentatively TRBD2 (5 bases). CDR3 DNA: TGTGCCAGCAGCTTTGGTGGGAGAGGCGAGCAGTACTTC. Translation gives CASSFGGRGEQYF.